These 13 T cell receptor beta chains were sequenced from one sample in a study of cytomegalovirus exposure and HLA in healthy donors. The PCR contained 60 Vbeta and 13 Jbeta primers. The method was immunoSEQ multiplex PCR; TCRdb's version includes in-frame clones alone and lacks a portion of them. The sample includes about 140,000 clones, roughly 74% seen only once; the top ten take 2% to 2.5%. Sequenced input: PBMCs. The receptors here all came from a woman aged 18-35 years in good health and CMV-seropositive.

The rearrangement uses TRBV5-8 and TRBJ1-6; possibly TRBD1 for D (6 bases). V lost 0 bases and J lost 8, with 9 bases in between. This CDR3 has 14 amino acids. Germline lookup yields CDR1 SGHTS and CDR2 YDEGEE. CDR3 in DNA: TGTGCCAGCAGCTTGGACAGGGCAGATTCACCCCTCCACTTT. This translates into CASSLDRADSPLHF.

This chain joins TRBV30 and TRBJ2-7; tentatively, D is TRBD1 (6 bases). The germline V gene encodes CDR1 GTSNPN and CDR2 SVGIG (reference sequence). The CDR3 length is 13 residues. The V end was cut by 3 bases, the J end by 3 bases, with 12 bases between. The chain's CDR3 is CAWSGQWHYEQYF. The CDR3, as DNA: TGTGCCTGGAGCGGACAGTGGCACTACGAGCAGTACTTC.

V is TRBV29-1 and J is TRBJ1-3, with 7 bases that match TRBD1. The CDR3 loop spans 16 amino acids. The V segment lost 6 bases and the J segment 2 bases; nucleotides outside the gene matches: 13. CDR1 is SQVTM, CDR2 ANQGSEA, per germline. CDR3 amino acids: CSVRSPTGEAGNTIYF. CDR3 coding DNA: TGCAGCGTACGGTCCCCCACAGGGGAAGCTGGAAACACCATATATTTT.

The chain carries TRBV29-1 and TRBJ1-1; 7 bases are a match to TRBD1. Looked up from germline, CDR1 is SQVTM and CDR2 is ANQGSEA. The CDR3 has 11 residues. CDR3 loop: CSGAGGTEAFF. CDR3 nucleotide sequence: TGCAGTGGTGCAGGGGGGACTGAAGCTTTCTTT.

The chain uses TRBV18 and TRBJ2-2, with 10 bases fitting TRBD1. The CDR3 spans 18 residues. Germline loops: CDR1 KGHSH, CDR2 LQKENI. V was clipped by 0 bases and J by 6 bases; unmatched bases: 10. CDR3 region: CASSPPLGTGVVSGELFF. In nucleotides, the CDR3 is TGTGCCAGCTCACCACCTCTCGGGACAGGGGTAGTCTCCGGGGAGCTGTTTTTT.

J is TRBJ1-4 and V is TRBV30; 10 positions agree with TRBD1. The germline V gene has CDR1 GTSNPN and CDR2 SVGIG (reference sequence). The CDR3 is 16 residues long. Trimming took 2 bases from V and 4 from J; bases not matched to a gene: 7. The CDR3 here is CAWSPTTGGINEKLFF. CDR3 coding DNA: TGTGCCTGGAGTCCAACGACAGGGGGCATTAATGAAAAACTGTTTTTT.

Only one count was recorded for this clone. The CDR3 here is CASSPKQGNVGEQYF. The DNA for the CDR3 is TGTGCCAGCTCACCAAAGCAGGGTAACGTCGGCGAGCAGTACTTC. This chain uses TRBV18 with TRBJ2-7, with TRBD1 as a possible D gene (5 bases). This CDR3 comprises 15 residues. V was pared by 2 bases and J by 6 bases, with 17 bases between. From germline, CDR1 is KGHSH and CDR2 LQKENI.

The chain recombines TRBV4-2 with TRBJ2-1; D uncertain. The CDR3 sequence is 16 residues long. Per the germline V gene, CDR1 is LGHNA and CDR2 is YNFKEQ. Deletions cut 7 bases from V and 2 bases from J, with 18 bases between. In nucleotides, the CDR3 is TGTGCCAGCACTGACCAATTAGGTGAGGCCTACAATGAGCAGTTCTTC. Translating gives CASTDQLGEAYNEQFF.

The chain uses TRBV19 and TRBJ1-5; D is possibly TRBD1 (6 bases). CDR1 is LNHDA and CDR2 is SQIVND in the germline V gene (reference sequence). The CDR3 sequence is 13 residues long. Deletions cut 4 bases from V and 4 bases from J, with 8 bases between. CDR3 sequence: CASSTRGNQPQHF. The DNA for the CDR3 is TGTGCCAGTAGTACCAGGGGAAATCAGCCCCAGCATTTT.

This chain links TRBV19 with TRBJ2-3; 7 bases map to TRBD1. This CDR3 has 16 residues. After removal of 3 bases from V and 6 bases from J, the junction contained 12 bases not matched to a gene. Germline V gene lookup returns CDR1 LNHDA and CDR2 SQIVND (reference sequence). The CDR3 nucleotides read TGTGCCAGTAGTATCCGACAGGGTGGACGGGCGGATACGCAGTATTTT. It codes for CASSIRQGGRADTQYF.

As DNA, the CDR3 is TGCGCCAGCAGCGTAGTACGGGGGGGCTCCTACGAGCAGTACTTC. This translates into CASSVVRGGSYEQYF. V is TRBV5-1 and J is TRBJ2-7, with 8 bases that match TRBD2. This CDR3 contains 15 residues. After removal of 4 bases from V and 0 bases from J, the junction contained 6 bases not matched to a gene. CDR1 and CDR2 (germline): SGHRS, YFSETQ.

The rearrangement links TRBV28 to TRBJ2-1; 13 bases line up with TRBD2. Trimming cost V 5 bases and J 7 bases; bases outside gene matches: 11. Germline CDR1 is MDHEN and CDR2 is SYDVKM. The CDR3 spans 17 residues. CDR3 DNA sequence: TGTGCCAGCAGTCCGCCCCCGGGACTAGCGGGGAGGAATGAGCAGTTCTTC. The encoded protein is CASSPPPGLAGRNEQFF. Filled out from reference TRBV28 and TRBJ2-1, the complete variable domain reads DVKVTQSSRYLVKRTGEKVFLECVQDMDHENMFWYRQDPGLGLRLIYFSYDVKMKEKGDIPEGYSVSREKKERFSLILESASTNQTSMYLCASSPPPGLAGRNEQFFGPGTRLTVL.

Only one count was recorded for this clone. The genes are TRBV2 and TRBJ1-2, with D unclear. V lost 5 bases and J 1 base, leaving 20 bases between the germline ends. From germline, CDR1 is SNHLY and CDR2 FYNNEI. This CDR3 is 17 amino acids long. As DNA, the CDR3 is TGTGCCAGCAGTCCCGGCCTCGGAGCAGAAAGTAACTATGGCTACACCTTC. This gives the protein CASSPGLGAESNYGYTF. Combining the CDR3 with reference TRBV2 and TRBJ1-2 gives the whole variable domain EPEVTQTPSHQVTQMGQEVILRCVPISNHLYFYWYRQILGQKVEFLVSFYNNEISEKSEIFDDQFSVERPDGSNFTLKIRSTKLEDSAMYFCASSPGLGAESNYGYTFGSGTRLTVV.